This is a list of T cell receptor beta chains from one sample in a study of T cells in Graves' hyperthyroidism and ophthalmopathy. TCRdb reanalysed the multiplex PCR reads using MiXCR and keeps one entry per CDR3 protein. The table includes over 500,000 distinct CDR3 sequences, 46% detected once. Input material: peripheral blood or thyroid tissue (not recorded which). The receptors were sampled from an adult woman with Graves' disease, either hyperthyroidism or ophthalmopathy (not recorded which). Each CDR3 is given with its conserved first and last residue. The order of the fields is J gene, D gene, V gene, CDR3 protein. The D gene is left open where the match is weak.

TRBJ1-1,TRBD1,TRBV29-1,CSARGQENTEAFF
TRBJ2-7,-,TRBV2,CASSAGGTPSYEQYF
TRBJ1-2,-,TRBV24-1,CATSVGSGYTF
TRBJ1-2,-,TRBV29-1,CSVEAEGMGYGYTF
TRBJ1-6,-,TRBV7-2,CASSLFGSSSPLHF
TRBJ2-7,TRBD1,TRBV2,CASRDRGQDEQYF
TRBJ1-2,-,TRBV7-2,CASSLALDSGYTF
TRBJ1-1,-,TRBV28,CASSLGGKSTEAFF
TRBJ2-7,TRBD1,TRBV10-2,CVSSGGTGAYEQYF
TRBJ2-6,-,TRBV12-3/TRBV12-4,CASSPGSHGANVLTF
TRBJ2-7,-,TRBV2,CASSESHTSYEQYF
TRBJ1-2,-,TRBV20-1,CSARDLRDGVYGYTF
TRBJ2-2,TRBD1,TRBV11-2,CASSLRQGFTGELFF
TRBJ2-2,-,TRBV7-9,CASSLALRATGELFF
TRBJ2-7,TRBD1,TRBV7-9,CASSRGQGDREQYF
TRBJ2-5,-,TRBV29-1,CSVEDWEVGETQYF
TRBJ2-6,-,TRBV10-3,CAISERGGTSGANVLTF
TRBJ2-5,-,TRBV12-3/TRBV12-4,CASSLMGIWGEETQYF
TRBJ1-2,-,TRBV11-2,CASSSWTKGYTF
TRBJ1-2,-,TRBV9,CASSDRTMGYTF
TRBJ1-3,-,TRBV7-6,CASSLVNPQGLGGNTIYF
TRBJ1-2,TRBD1,TRBV14,CASSQVQGQNYGYTF
TRBJ1-2,-,TRBV10-3,CAISESSGTHGYTF
TRBJ2-7,TRBD2,TRBV7-8,CASSLAESREMHYEQYF
TRBJ2-5,TRBD2,TRBV20-1,CSARPSTGGGPWWETQYF
TRBJ1-6,TRBD1,TRBV10-3,CAISESGTGNNSPLHF
TRBJ2-7,-,TRBV6-2/TRBV6-3,CASSSPLSEQYF
TRBJ1-5,-,TRBV24-1,CATTRGPTRQPQHF
TRBJ2-5,-,TRBV4-2,CASSQGDGGPWTETQYF
TRBJ2-5,TRBD2,TRBV9,CASSESPGLAGQETQYF
TRBJ1-4,TRBD1,TRBV7-9,CASSVDRAKLFF
TRBJ2-3,-,TRBV9,CASSVERSTDTQYF
TRBJ1-5,-,TRBV5-1,CASSPDVGNQPQHF
TRBJ1-1,-,TRBV6-5,CASSYVAGTEAFF
TRBJ2-6,-,TRBV12-3/TRBV12-4,CASSLNVGADTEAF
TRBJ2-5,-,TRBV14,CASSPTRTVWETQYF
TRBJ2-5,-,TRBV28,CASKVVATQYF
TRBJ1-1,-,TRBV7-9,CASSPPSGSRAFF
TRBJ2-2,TRBD1,TRBV20-1,CSATSGQLYGELFF
TRBJ2-7,TRBD1,TRBV7-9,CASIPINRQGTYEQYF
TRBJ1-5,-,TRBV12-5,CASGLVRGPQHF
TRBJ2-7,-,TRBV7-9,CASSLRTAGGTGDTYEQYF
TRBJ2-2,TRBD2,TRBV5-4,CASSRIAGGPDTGELFF